The 21 T cell receptor beta chains below come from one sample, sequenced in a study of Graves' ophthalmopathy and Graves' hyperthyroidism (dated by TCRdb to between 2018 and 2020). TCRdb lists the instrument as Illumina HiSeq 2000. For repertoire sequencing, TCR beta CDR3 regions were amplified from RNA transcripts. The first round of RT-PCR was done with HTBI primers and the Qiagen OneStep RT-PCR kit, and was followed by a second round of multiplex PCR, then size selection and purification. The public sequencing data were trimmed at Q25 with fastp and processed into clonotypes with MiXCR by TCRdb, which kept only in-frame beta chains. All rows with the same CDR3 protein become a single entry with the most common DNA and genes. This sample lists approximately 380,000 distinct CDR3 sequences; 20% to 25% were detected once. Roughly 3% of the sample is taken by the ten largest. The sample was peripheral blood. The receptors were sampled from a woman aged 18-29 years with stable Graves' hyperthyroidism. Donor details come from another sample of the same person, matched by shared clones.

This clonotype was detected many times. The chain employs TRBV6-2 or TRBV6-3 and TRBJ1-5, with 9 bases matching TRBD1. The ends lost 4 bases at V and 0 bases at J; junction bases unmatched: 10. The germline gives CDR1 MNHEY, CDR2 SVGEGT. This CDR3 has 18 residues. The CDR3 coding sequence is TGTGCCAGCAGTTCGGACAGGGGCGGCTTATATAGCAATCAGCCCCAGCATTTT. Protein sequence: CASSSDRGGLYSNQPQHF.

A few counts support this clonotype. This rearrangement joins TRBV6-5 to TRBJ1-1; D not certain. The CDR3 length is 14 residues. Trimming removed 0 bases at V and 4 bases at J, with 9 bases between. CDR1 and CDR2 from the germline V gene are MNHEY and SVGAGI. CDR3: CASSYSRMRTEAFF. CDR3 DNA sequence: TGTGCCAGCAGTTACTCGAGGATGCGCACTGAAGCTTTCTTT.

The V call is TRBV28, the J call TRBJ2-5; the D call may be TRBD1 or TRBD2 (5 bases each). The germline V gene encodes CDR1 MDHEN and CDR2 SYDVKM. The ends were cut back, 9 bases at V and 1 base at J, with 15 bases in the middle. The CDR3 has 14 amino acids. CDR3 DNA: TGTGCCAGTGCCCTTGGGACCTTCCAAGAGACCCAGTACTTC. It is translated as CASALGTFQETQYF.

There are many counts of this clonotype. The chain links TRBV2 to TRBJ1-1; D gene ambiguous. Per germline, CDR1 SNHLY and CDR2 FYNNEI. The CDR3 covers 11 residues. Trimming took 10 bases from V and 5 from J, leaving 11 bases between them. The CDR3 DNA is TGTGCCACCTCATTGGGAACTGAAGCTTTCTTT. Translation: CATSLGTEAFF.

This clonotype was detected ten times or more. The chain links TRBV20-1 to TRBJ2-2; possibly TRBD1 or TRBD2 for D (5 bases each). The CDR3 consists of 13 residues. Trimming shortened V by 3 bases and J by 2 bases, and 7 bases separated the two germline ends. Germline CDR1 and CDR2: DFQATT and SNEGSKA (reference sequence). CDR3 protein: CSASGANTGELFF. CDR3 in DNA: TGCAGTGCTAGCGGGGCCAACACCGGGGAGCTGTTTTTT.

This clonotype was seen at least ten times. V is TRBV5-1 and J is TRBJ2-4; 7 bases match TRBD2. This CDR3 has 14 residues. With V trimmed by 6 bases and J by 7 bases, 10 bases remained unmatched. Germline CDR1 SGHRS, CDR2 YFSETQ. The CDR3 loop is CASKVLAEMNIQYF. CDR3 nucleotide sequence: TGCGCCAGCAAAGTCCTAGCGGAAATGAACATTCAGTACTTC.

Many counts were recorded for this clonotype. The chain uses TRBV12-3 or TRBV12-4 and TRBJ1-1; possibly TRBD1 for D (5 bases). V was shortened by 0 bases and J by 0 bases, with 23 bases between the two germline ends. CDR3 length: 20 residues. CDR3: CASSLALRGQGGWVNTEAFF. The CDR3 DNA sequence: TGTGCCAGCAGTTTAGCGCTCCGGGGCCAGGGTGGCTGGGTGAACACTGAAGCTTTCTTT.

This clonotype came up many times. V is TRBV2 and J is TRBJ2-5; either TRBD1 or TRBD2 may supply D (5 bases each). CDR3 length: 12 amino acids. Trimming cost V 8 bases and J 4 bases, with 11 bases left between them. Germline V CDR1 and CDR2: SNHLY, FYNNEI. The CDR3 reads CASRRGGETQYF. The CDR3 bases are TGTGCCAGCCGACGGGGCGGAGAGACCCAGTACTTC.

A few counts support this clonotype. This chain connects TRBV20-1 to TRBJ2-4; D gene ambiguous. The germline CDR1 and CDR2 sequences are DFQATT and SNEGSKA (reference sequence). Between the trimmed V and J ends, which lost 4 bases and 3 bases, there was a span of 1 base. The CDR3 consists of 10 residues. This chain's CDR3 is CSANKNIQYF. CDR3 in DNA: TGCAGTGCTAACAAAAACATTCAGTACTTC.

The chain has TRBV2 and TRBJ2-3; D is uncertain. Germline CDR1 and CDR2: SNHLY and FYNNEI. Trimming took off 2 bases at V and 0 bases at J, with 9 bases between the two ends. This CDR3 region has 15 residues. The CDR3 sequence: CASSERRKSTDTQYF. CDR3 sequence (DNA): TGTGCCAGCAGTGAAAGGCGGAAAAGCACAGATACGCAGTATTTT.

This clonotype was recorded many times. The chain employs TRBV10-3 and TRBJ2-4, with D tentatively TRBD2 (6 bases). There are 14 residues in the CDR3. Germline V gene sequence: CDR1 ENHRY, CDR2 SYGVKD. The V end lost 0 bases, the J end lost 7 bases, and 10 bases lay between the germline ends. CDR3 residues: CAISESQEGNIQYF. CDR3 bases: TGTGCCATCAGTGAGTCTCAGGAGGGGAACATTCAGTACTTC.

This sequence joins TRBV25-1 and TRBJ1-1; the D is unclear. Trimming left V 2 bases short and J 6 bases short, with 16 bases between. Germline V CDR1 and CDR2: MGHDK, SYGVNS. There are 15 residues in the CDR3. The CDR3 coding sequence is TGTGCCAGCAGTGAACATGCGGGGTATTTCGCTGAAGCTTTCTTT. Translation: CASSEHAGYFAEAFF.

This clonotype was picked up many times. The chain joins TRBV12-3 or TRBV12-4 to TRBJ2-2; no definite D call. The length of the CDR3 is 14 residues. V gave up 4 bases and J gave up 4 bases, with 10 bases separating them. The CDR3 DNA sequence: TGTGCCAGCAGTTCTTTGGACCTCACCGGGGAGCTGTTTTTT. It encodes CASSSLDLTGELFF.

This clonotype came up once. J is TRBJ2-5 and V is TRBV9, with D possibly TRBD2 on 5 matching bases. The germline gives CDR1 SGDLS, CDR2 YYNGEE. Deletions cut 2 bases from V and 7 bases from J, with 12 bases between. The CDR3 consists of 13 residues. The CDR3 DNA sequence: TGTGCCAGCAGCGTCACCCCCAGCGGGACCCAGTACTTC. This codes for CASSVTPSGTQYF.

As regards this clonotype: A read error may produce the germline difference seen at one junction end. V and J are TRBV18 and TRBJ2-7; D call uncertain. The germline gives CDR1 KGHSH, CDR2 LQKENI. The CDR3 consists of 14 residues. CDR3 DNA: TGTGCCAGCTCACCACCCTGGAGCTCCTACGAGCAGCACTTC. This gives the protein CASSPPWSSYEQHF.

This clonotype was seen repeatedly, ten times or more. The genes are TRBV5-1 and TRBJ2-7; TRBD2 is a possible D gene (6 bases). V dropped 0 bases and J dropped 5 bases, with 15 bases sitting between them. The germline V gene has CDR1 SGHRS and CDR2 YFSETQ. The CDR3 length is 15 residues. This CDR3 reads CASSLGLREGNEQYF. The DNA for the CDR3 is TGCGCCAGCAGCTTGGGTCTGCGGGAAGGTAACGAGCAGTACTTC.

This clonotype was detected ten times or more. The chain recombines TRBV12-3 or TRBV12-4 with TRBJ2-5; the D is unclear. CDR3 length: 14 residues. With 4 bases removed from V and 0 bases from J, the gap between germline ends came to 9 bases. This CDR3 is CASSSGSDQETQYF. The CDR3 nucleotides read TGTGCCAGCAGTTCCGGAAGCGACCAAGAGACCCAGTACTTC.

Many counts were recorded for this clonotype. The genes are TRBV9 and TRBJ1-2, with D unresolved. This CDR3 comprises 13 residues. The V gene's germline CDR1 is SGDLS and CDR2 YYNGEE. V was trimmed by 0 bases and J by 7 bases, leaving 10 bases between them. CDR3 bases: TGTGCCAGCAGCGTAGGGGAGGGTGTTGGCTACACCTTC. It codes for CASSVGEGVGYTF.

The chain is built from TRBV7-8 and TRBJ1-1, with 7 nucleotides matching TRBD1. The CDR3 sequence is 13 residues long. CDR1 and CDR2 (germline): SGHVS, FQNEAQ. With 2 bases clipped from V and 6 bases from J, the junction kept 3 bases outside the gene matches. The DNA for the CDR3 is TGTGCCAGCAGCTTAAGGGGGCAGGCTGAAGCTTTCTTT. It codes for CASSLRGQAEAFF.

This clonotype has ten or more counts. The V call is TRBV28, the J call TRBJ1-2; perhaps TRBD1 as D (6 bases). The CDR3 totals 16 residues. Trimming left V 2 bases short and J 3 bases short, with 16 bases between. In germline, CDR1 is MDHEN, CDR2 SYDVKM. CDR3 in DNA: TGTGCCAGCAGTTTAAGGAACTGGGGGCTTGACTATGGCTACACCTTC. Amino acids: CASSLRNWGLDYGYTF.

There are many counts of this clonotype. V and J are TRBV6-1 and TRBJ2-5; 7 nucleotides match TRBD2. CDR1 is MNHNS, CDR2 SASEGT, per germline. The CDR3 has 15 amino acids. Germline trimming cut 5 bases from V and 2 bases from J; bases unmatched to any gene: 8. The CDR3 here is CASSPLGRGQETQYF. DNA for the CDR3: TGTGCCAGCAGTCCCTTGGGGAGGGGACAAGAGACCCAGTACTTC.